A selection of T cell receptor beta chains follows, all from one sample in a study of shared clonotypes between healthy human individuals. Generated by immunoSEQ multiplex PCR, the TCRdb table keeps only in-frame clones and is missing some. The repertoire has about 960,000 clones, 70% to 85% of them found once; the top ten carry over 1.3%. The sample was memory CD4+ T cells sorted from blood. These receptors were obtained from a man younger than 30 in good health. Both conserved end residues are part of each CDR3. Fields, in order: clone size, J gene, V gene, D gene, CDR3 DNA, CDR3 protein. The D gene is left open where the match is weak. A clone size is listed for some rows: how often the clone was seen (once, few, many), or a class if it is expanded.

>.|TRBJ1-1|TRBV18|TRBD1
TGTGCCAGCTCACCCCCGGTAGGGGGCATGAACACTGAAGCTTTCTTT
CASSPPVGGMNTEAFF
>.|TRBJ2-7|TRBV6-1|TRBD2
TGTGCCAGCAGAGGACTAGTGGGGTACGAGCAGTACTTC
CASRGLVGYEQYF
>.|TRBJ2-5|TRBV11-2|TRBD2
TGTGCCAGCAGCTTAGGAGTGGCCGGGGGGCAAGAGACCCAGTACTTC
CASSLGVAGGQETQYF
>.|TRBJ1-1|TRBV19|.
TGTGCCAGTAGTACCCAGAAAGGCACTGAAGCTTTCTTT
CASSTQKGTEAFF
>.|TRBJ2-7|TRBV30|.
TGTGCCTGGAGCCCTAAAGGGGGTTCCGGACCCGAGCAGTACTTC
CAWSPKGGSGPEQYF
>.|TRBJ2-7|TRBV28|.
TGTGCCAGCAGTTTAACTGGTATGGATTCGACCTACGAGCAGTACTTC
CASSLTGMDSTYEQYF
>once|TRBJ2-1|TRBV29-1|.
TGCAGCGTTGTTTCGGGGTTTTACAATGAGCAGTTCTTC
CSVVSGFYNEQFF
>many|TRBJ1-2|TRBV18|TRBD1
TGTGCCAGCTCACCCGGACAGGGGCGGTGGGTTAACTATGGCTACACCTTC
CASSPGQGRWVNYGYTF
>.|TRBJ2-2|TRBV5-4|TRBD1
TGTGCCAGCAGCTTGACCGGACAGGGGGGGAACACCGGGGAGCTGTTTTTT
CASSLTGQGGNTGELFF
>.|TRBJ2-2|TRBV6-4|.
TGTGCCAGCAGGAGTGCAGGGAACACCGGGGAGCTGTTTTTT
CASRSAGNTGELFF
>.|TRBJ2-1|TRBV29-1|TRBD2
TGCAGCGTGGGGACTAGCGGGAGGGCAGGCGAGCAGTTCTTC
CSVGTSGRAGEQFF
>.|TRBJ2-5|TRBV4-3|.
TGCGCCAGCAGCCTCGGACCCGGGACCCAGTACTTC
CASSLGPGTQYF
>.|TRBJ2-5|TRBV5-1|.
TGCGCCAGCAGCTTGGACCCCCGGACAGCACAAGAGACCCAGTACTTC
CASSLDPRTAQETQYF
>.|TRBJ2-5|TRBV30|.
TGTGCCTGGAGTCGCTTGGGGTCCCAAGAGACCCAGTACTTC
CAWSRLGSQETQYF
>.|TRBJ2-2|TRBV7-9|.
TGTGCCAGCAGCTTGGGGGGCAGAACGAACACCGGGGAGCTGTTTTTT
CASSLGGRTNTGELFF
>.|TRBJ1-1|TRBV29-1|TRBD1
TGCAGCGCCCAGGGGGGGCCTGAAGCTTTCTTT
CSAQGGPEAFF
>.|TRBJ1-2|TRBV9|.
TGTGCCAGCAGCGTAGGCCGTAGGAGGGCCTCTTCGCCAGAGGGCTACACCTTC
CASSVGRRRASSPEGYTF
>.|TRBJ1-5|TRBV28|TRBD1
TGTGCCAGCGGGTTGACAGGGAAAGGCAATCAGCCCCAGCATTTT
CASGLTGKGNQPQHF
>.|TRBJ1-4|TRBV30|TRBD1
TGTGCCTGGAGACCGACAGGGCGCGATTCTTTGGGGGAAAAACTGTTTTTT
CAWRPTGRDSLGEKLFF
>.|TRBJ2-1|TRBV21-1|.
TGTGCCAGCAGCAACCGACAGGGACACTACAATGAGCAGTTCTTC
CASSNRQGHYNEQFF
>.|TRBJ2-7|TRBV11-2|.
TGTGCCAGCAGCTTATTGCCCGGGAACTCCTACAAGCAGTACTTC
CASSLLPGNSYKQYF
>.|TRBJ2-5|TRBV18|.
TGTGCCAGCTCACCACGGGAGGTGGGGCAAGAGACCCAGTACTTC
CASSPREVGQETQYF
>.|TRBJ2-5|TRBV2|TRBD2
TGTGCCAGCACCCCCCTGTGGGAGGGAGAAACCCAGTACTTC
CASTPLWEGETQYF